The next 15 T cell receptor beta chains were all read from a single sample in a study of technical replicates of blood from a few donors (dated by TCRdb to the late 2010s). Preparation of the library involved the immunoSEQ multiplex PCR assay. Drawn from immuneACCESS, this table holds only the in-frame rearrangements with V and J called that TCRdb kept. Clones are partly lost; checked studies trace under half to an unresolved V gene and leave the rest unexplained. Present in this sample are around 73,000 clones, roughly 90% of which were seen just once. In total, the top ten clones hold 4.5% to 5% of the sample. Sequenced sample: PBMCs. These receptors were taken from a human donor in good health. Some clones in this sample may be carry-over from other donors' samples.

The V call is TRBV5-4, the J call TRBJ2-3, with 7 bases matching TRBD2. Germline values: CDR1 SGHNT, CDR2 YYREEE (reference sequence). V dropped 4 bases and J dropped 3; count of bases not matched to a gene: 8. This CDR3 spans 15 amino acids. The CDR3 loop is CASSQGTTETDTQYF. CDR3 sequence (DNA): TGTGCCAGCAGCCAAGGGACTACCGAGACAGATACGCAGTATTTT. Using reference TRBV5-4 and TRBJ2-3 for the parts outside the CDR3, the full variable domain is ETGVTQSPTHLIKTRGQQVTLRCSSQSGHNTVSWYQQALGQGPQFIFQYYREEENGRGNFPPRFSGLQFPNYSSELNVNALELDDSALYLCASSQGTTETDTQYFGPGTRLTVL.

The chain combines TRBV4-2 with TRBJ2-3; 9 nucleotides agree with TRBD2. Per germline, CDR1 LGHNA and CDR2 YNFKEQ. CDR3 length: 16 amino acids. The V and J ends lost 4 bases and 4 bases, in that order; junction bases with no gene match: 9. The CDR3 DNA reads TGTGCCAGCAGCCCAAGGGGTAGCGGGGGCCCAGATACGCAGTATTTT. As protein: CASSPRGSGGPDTQYF.

The CDR3 protein is CASSQKNQGYNEQFF. In nucleotides, the CDR3 is TGCGCCAGCAGCCAGAAGAACCAGGGATACAATGAGCAGTTCTTC. The V gene is TRBV4-3, the J gene TRBJ2-1, with D possibly matching TRBD1 (5 bases). V dropped 3 bases and J dropped 4 bases, with 13 bases sitting between them. The CDR3 runs to 15 residues. Germline V gene sequence: CDR1 LGHNA, CDR2 YSLEER.

This chain connects TRBV7-2 to TRBJ2-7, with TRBD1 matching 8 bases. This CDR3 has 16 residues. The V gene's germline CDR1 is SGHTA and CDR2 FQGNSA. Germline trimming cut 5 bases from V and 1 base from J; bases unmatched to any gene: 10. The CDR3 region is CASSVDRATGSYEQYF. The CDR3 DNA reads as TGTGCCAGCAGCGTGGACAGGGCGACGGGATCCTACGAGCAGTACTTC. The full variable domain, in which reference TRBV7-2 and TRBJ2-7 provide the parts outside the CDR3, is GAGVSQSPSNKVTEKGKDVELRCDPISGHTALYWYRQSLGQGLEFLIYFQGNSAPDKSGLPSDRFSAERTGGSVSTLTIQRTQQEDSAVYLCASSVDRATGSYEQYFGPGTRLTVT.

The chain employs TRBV9 and TRBJ2-3; TRBD2 might be the D (5 bases). This CDR3 spans 12 amino acids. V lost 5 bases, J lost 6 bases, and 10 bases lay in between. Germline CDR1 is SGDLS and CDR2 is YYNGEE. CDR3 in amino acids: CASSLGVDTQYF. The CDR3 nucleotides are TGTGCCAGCAGTCTCGGGGTGGATACGCAGTATTTT. The entire variable domain, with the rest obtained from reference TRBV9 and TRBJ2-3, is as follows: DSGVTQTPKHLITATGQRVTLRCSPRSGDLSVYWYQQSLDQGLQFLIQYYNGEERAKGNILERFSAQQFPDLHSELNLSSLELGDSALYFCASSLGVDTQYFGPGTRLTVL.

This chain joins TRBV7-6 and TRBJ2-7; 8 bases line up with TRBD2. This CDR3 has 17 residues. Germline loops: CDR1 SGHVS, CDR2 FNYEAQ. Unmatched junction bases numbered 10, after V lost 2 bases and J lost 1 base. This CDR3 reads CASSLSTGGGTSYEQYF. The DNA of the CDR3 is TGTGCCAGCAGCTTAAGTACAGGCGGGGGGACTTCCTACGAGCAGTACTTC.

The chain joins TRBV7-2 to TRBJ2-1; the match to TRBD2 covers 10 bases. Germline trimming cut 1 base from V and 9 bases from J; bases unmatched to any gene: 6. The CDR3 has 15 amino acids. Germline CDR1 and CDR2: SGHTA and FQGNSA. CDR3 sequence reads: CASSLGLAGVSEQFF. CDR3 nucleotides: TGTGCCAGCAGCTTAGGGCTAGCGGGGGTGAGTGAGCAGTTCTTC. Looking up the rest from reference TRBV7-2 and TRBJ2-1 gives the full variable domain: GAGVSQSPSNKVTEKGKDVELRCDPISGHTALYWYRQSLGQGLEFLIYFQGNSAPDKSGLPSDRFSAERTGGSVSTLTIQRTQQEDSAVYLCASSLGLAGVSEQFFGPGTRLTVL.

This chain connects TRBV25-1 to TRBJ1-1; 8 positions match TRBD1. The J segment lost 4 bases and the V segment lost 6 bases, leaving 7 bases of the junction unmatched. CDR1 and CDR2 from the germline V gene are MGHDK and SYGVNS. The CDR3 is 14 amino acids. The CDR3 nucleotides are TGTGCCAGCAGCGCCTCCGGGACAGGCACTGAAGCTTTCTTT. Translation: CASSASGTGTEAFF.

V gene TRBV2 combines with J gene TRBJ1-4; 7 bases map to TRBD1. The V segment lost 6 bases and the J segment 4 bases; nucleotides outside the gene matches: 5. Germline CDR1 reads SNHLY; CDR2 reads FYNNEI. The CDR3 is 14 amino acids. The CDR3 DNA reads as TGTGCCAGCAGGACGGGACAGAATAATGAAAAACTGTTTTTT. Translated: CASRTGQNNEKLFF.

This clone was counted a single time. This chain uses TRBV6-5 with TRBJ2-2; 7 positions match TRBD1. Germline CDR1 is MNHEY and CDR2 is SVGAGI. J gave up 6 bases and V 3 bases, and 4 bases lay outside the gene matches. The CDR3 is made up of 14 amino acids. The CDR3 sequence is CASSYNRGSGELFF. DNA for the CDR3: TGTGCCAGCAGTTATAACAGGGGATCCGGGGAGCTGTTTTTT.

The V call is TRBV28, the J call TRBJ2-3, with D uncertain. The V end lost 4 bases, the J end lost 0 bases, and 8 bases lay between the germline ends. Germline V lookup: CDR1 MDHEN, CDR2 SYDVKM. The CDR3 contains 14 residues. In nucleotides, the CDR3 is TGTGCCAGCAGTTCCCCTCTAAGCACAGATACGCAGTATTTT. Translation: CASSSPLSTDTQYF.

J is TRBJ1-1 and V is TRBV6-5; D perhaps matches TRBD1 (6 bases). Trimming stripped 0 bases from V and 3 bases from J, with 14 bases between. Germline V gene sequence: CDR1 MNHEY, CDR2 SVGAGI. This CDR3 has 16 residues. CDR3 nucleotide sequence: TGTGCCAGCAGTTACTCTTCGGGCAGGGGTTACACTGAAGCTTTCTTT. Its translation is CASSYSSGRGYTEAFF.

The genes are TRBV14 and TRBJ1-6; D may be TRBD1 (5 bases). V was clipped by 0 bases and J by 9 bases, with 15 bases between them. The CDR3 has 16 amino acids. Germline V gives CDR1 SGHDN, CDR2 FVKESK. The CDR3 coding sequence is TGTGCCAGCAGCCAAGAATACGGGACTGCCAGTTCACCCCTCCACTTT. It encodes CASSQEYGTASSPLHF.

V usage is TRBV5-4 and J usage is TRBJ2-7; the D gene is possibly TRBD2 (7 bases). V lost 4 bases to trimming and J lost 5 bases, with 13 bases between them. This CDR3 contains 13 residues. Germline V CDR1 and CDR2: SGHNT, YYREEE (reference sequence). CDR3 sequence reads: CASSRTGRDEQYF. Written as DNA, the CDR3 is TGTGCCAGCAGCCGAACAGGGAGGGACGAGCAGTACTTC.

The genes are TRBV2 and TRBJ2-7, with D uncertain. Germline loops: CDR1 SNHLY, CDR2 FYNNEI. V lost 7 bases to trimming and J lost 4 bases, with 8 bases between them. The CDR3 sequence is 11 residues long. The CDR3 spells CASTGSYEQYF. CDR3 nucleotide sequence: TGTGCCAGCACGGGTTCTTACGAGCAGTACTTC.